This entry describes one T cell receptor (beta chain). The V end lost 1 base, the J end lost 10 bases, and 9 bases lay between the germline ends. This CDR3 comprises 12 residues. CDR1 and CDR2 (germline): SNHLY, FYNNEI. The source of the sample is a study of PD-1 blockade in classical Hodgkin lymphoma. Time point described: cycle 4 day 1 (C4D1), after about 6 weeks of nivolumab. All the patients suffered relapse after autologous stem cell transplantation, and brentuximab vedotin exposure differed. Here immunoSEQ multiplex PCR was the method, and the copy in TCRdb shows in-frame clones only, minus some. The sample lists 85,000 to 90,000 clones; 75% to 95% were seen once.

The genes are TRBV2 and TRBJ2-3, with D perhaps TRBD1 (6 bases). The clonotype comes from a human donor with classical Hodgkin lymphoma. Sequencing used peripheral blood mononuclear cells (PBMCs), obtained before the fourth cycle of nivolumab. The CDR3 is CASSEGPGAQYF. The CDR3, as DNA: TGTGCCAGCAGTGAAGGGCCAGGGGCGCAGTATTTT.